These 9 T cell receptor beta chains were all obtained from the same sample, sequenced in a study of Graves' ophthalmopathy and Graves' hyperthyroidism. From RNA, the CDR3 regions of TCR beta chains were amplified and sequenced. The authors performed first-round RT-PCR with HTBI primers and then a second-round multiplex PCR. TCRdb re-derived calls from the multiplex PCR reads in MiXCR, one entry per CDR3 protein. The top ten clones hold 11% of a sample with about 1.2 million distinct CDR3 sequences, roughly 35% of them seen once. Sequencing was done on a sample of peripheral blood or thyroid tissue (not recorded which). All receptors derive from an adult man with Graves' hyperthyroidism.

CDR3: CASSPPGTSGRVEQYF. The DNA of the CDR3 is TGTGCCAGCTCACCTCCCGGGACTAGCGGGAGGGTGGAGCAGTACTTC. The chain links TRBV18 to TRBJ2-7; 16 nucleotides match TRBD2. V shed 3 bases, J shed 7 bases, and the junction held 6 bases outside the gene matches. Looked up from germline, CDR1 is KGHSH and CDR2 is LQKENI. CDR3 length equals 16 residues.

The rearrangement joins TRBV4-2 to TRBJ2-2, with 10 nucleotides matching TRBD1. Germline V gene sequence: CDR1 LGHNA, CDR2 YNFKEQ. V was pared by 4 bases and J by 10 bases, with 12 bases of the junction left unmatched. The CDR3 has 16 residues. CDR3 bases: TGTGCCAGCAGCCCAACAGGGACAGGGGTTTTTGAGGAGCTGTTTTTT. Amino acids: CASSPTGTGVFEELFF.

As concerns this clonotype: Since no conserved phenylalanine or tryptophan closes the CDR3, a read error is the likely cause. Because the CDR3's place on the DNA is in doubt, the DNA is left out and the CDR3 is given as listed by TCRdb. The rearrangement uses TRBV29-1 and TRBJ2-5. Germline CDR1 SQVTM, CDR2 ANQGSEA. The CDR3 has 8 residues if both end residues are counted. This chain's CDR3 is CSVGGTTL.

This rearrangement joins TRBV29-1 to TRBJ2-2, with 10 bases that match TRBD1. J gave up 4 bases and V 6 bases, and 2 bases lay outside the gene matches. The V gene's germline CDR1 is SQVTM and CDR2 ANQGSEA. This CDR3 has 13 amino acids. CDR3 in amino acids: CSVGQGSTGELFF. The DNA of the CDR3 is TGCAGCGTGGGACAGGGGAGCACCGGGGAGCTGTTTTTT.

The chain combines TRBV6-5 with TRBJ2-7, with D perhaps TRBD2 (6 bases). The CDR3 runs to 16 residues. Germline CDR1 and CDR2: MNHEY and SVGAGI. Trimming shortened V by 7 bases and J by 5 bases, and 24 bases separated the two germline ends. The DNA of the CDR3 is TGTGCCAGCAAACCCGCGGGCGGGGCCGGGTCCCACGAGCAGTACTTC. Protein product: CASKPAGGAGSHEQYF.

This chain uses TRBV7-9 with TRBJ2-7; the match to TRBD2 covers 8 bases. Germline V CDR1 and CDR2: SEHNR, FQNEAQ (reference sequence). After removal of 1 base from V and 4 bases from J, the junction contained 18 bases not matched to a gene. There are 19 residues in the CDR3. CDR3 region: CASSLGRAGGSRLRYEQYF. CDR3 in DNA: TGTGCCAGCAGCTTAGGACGTGCGGGGGGCAGTAGACTACGATACGAGCAGTACTTC.

CDR3 in amino acids: CASSSQSWGYTF. In DNA form, the CDR3 reads TGTGCCAGCAGCTCCCAGTCCTGGGGCTACACCTTC. The V and J genes are TRBV7-3 and TRBJ1-2; D not certain. Germline-derived CDR1 and CDR2 are SGHTA and FQGTGA. V was clipped by 4 bases and J by 8 bases, with 11 bases between them. The CDR3 is made up of 12 amino acids.

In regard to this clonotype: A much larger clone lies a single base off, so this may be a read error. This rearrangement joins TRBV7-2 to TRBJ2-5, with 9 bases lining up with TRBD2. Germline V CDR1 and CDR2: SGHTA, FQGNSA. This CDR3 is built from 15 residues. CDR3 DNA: TGTGCCAGAAGCTTAGGCCCTCAGCGGGGGGATCCCCAGTACTTC. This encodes CARSLGPQRGDPQYF.

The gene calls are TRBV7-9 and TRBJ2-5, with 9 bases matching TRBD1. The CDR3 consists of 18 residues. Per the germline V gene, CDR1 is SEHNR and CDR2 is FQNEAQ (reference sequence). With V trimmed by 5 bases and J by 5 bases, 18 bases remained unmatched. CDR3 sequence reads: CASSNPKPGTGRMETQYF. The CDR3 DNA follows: TGTGCCAGCAGCAACCCCAAGCCTGGGACAGGGCGAATGGAGACCCAGTACTTC.